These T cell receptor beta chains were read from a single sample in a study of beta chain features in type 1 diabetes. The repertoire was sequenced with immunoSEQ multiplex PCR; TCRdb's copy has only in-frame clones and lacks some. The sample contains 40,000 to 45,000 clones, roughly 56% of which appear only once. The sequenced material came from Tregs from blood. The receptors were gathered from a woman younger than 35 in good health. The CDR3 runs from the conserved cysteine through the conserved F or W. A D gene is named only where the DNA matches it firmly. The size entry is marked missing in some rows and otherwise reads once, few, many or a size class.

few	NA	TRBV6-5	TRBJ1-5	TGTGCCAGCAGTACAGGGAACCAGAATCAGCCCCAGCATTTT	CASSTGNQNQPQHF
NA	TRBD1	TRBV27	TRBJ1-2	TGTGCCAGCAGTTTCCGACAGGGCTATGGCTACACCTTC	CASSFRQGYGYTF
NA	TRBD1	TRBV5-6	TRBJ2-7	TGTGCCAGCACTAGACAGGGGCGAACCTACGAGCAGTACTTC	CASTRQGRTYEQYF
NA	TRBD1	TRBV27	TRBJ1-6	TGTGCCAGCAGTGTCTACAGGGGCACCTATAATTCACCCCTCCACTTT	CASSVYRGTYNSPLHF
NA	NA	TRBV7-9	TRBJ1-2	TGTGCCAGCAGCCTCCTTCCGGGAGACGTCGATGGCTACACCTTC	CASSLLPGDVDGYTF
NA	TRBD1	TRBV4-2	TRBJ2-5	TGTGCCAGCAGCCAAGGCGGCAGGGGGCTCCAAGAGACCCAGTACTTC	CASSQGGRGLQETQYF
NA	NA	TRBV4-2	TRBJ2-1	TGTGCCAGCAAGCCAACGGGTTTGGAACACGAGCAGTTCTTC	CASKPTGLEHEQFF
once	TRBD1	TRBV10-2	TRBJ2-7	TGCGCCAGCAGTGTAGGGACAGAGCGCTACGAGCAGTACTTC	CASSVGTERYEQYF
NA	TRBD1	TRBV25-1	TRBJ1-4	TGTGCCAGCAAGGGGGCTATTGATGAAAAACTGTTTTTT	CASKGAIDEKLFF
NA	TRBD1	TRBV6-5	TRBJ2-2	TGTGCCAGCACCGGGGACAGGGGGGCGGTCGGGGAGCTGTTTTTT	CASTGDRGAVGELFF
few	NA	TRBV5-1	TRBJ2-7	TGCGCCAGCAGCTTGGCCCTGACAGGAACGTTTTCCTACGAGCAGTACTTC	CASSLALTGTFSYEQYF
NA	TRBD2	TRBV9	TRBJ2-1	TGTGCCAGCAGCATTACCCTAGCGGTTGGCTACAATGAGCAGTTCTTC	CASSITLAVGYNEQFF
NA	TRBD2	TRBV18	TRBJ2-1	TGTGCCAGCTCACCGCGTACAGGGATAGCGGGACTTCATGAGCAGTTCTTC	CASSPRTGIAGLHEQFF
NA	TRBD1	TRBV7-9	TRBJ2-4	TGTGCCAGCAGCTGGGACAGGGTAAAAGCCAAAAACATTCAGTACTTC	CASSWDRVKAKNIQYF
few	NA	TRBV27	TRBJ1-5	TGTGCCAGCAGTTTCCGGGATAGCAATCAGCCCCAGCATTTT	CASSFRDSNQPQHF
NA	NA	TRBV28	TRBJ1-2	TGTGCCAGCAGTTTAGTCCAGAATAACTATGGCTACACCTTC	CASSLVQNNYGYTF
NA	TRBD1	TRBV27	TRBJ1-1	TGTGCCAGCCAAAGGGGACAGGGGTTCACTGAAGCTTTCTTT	CASQRGQGFTEAFF
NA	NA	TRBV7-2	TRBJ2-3	TGTGCCAGCAGCTTAGGCGGCTCCCGCACAGATACGCAGTATTTT	CASSLGGSRTDTQYF
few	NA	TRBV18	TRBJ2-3	TGTGCCAGCTCACCGATTAGTGGCACAGATACGCAGTATTTT	CASSPISGTDTQYF
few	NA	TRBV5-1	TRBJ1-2	TGCGCCAGCAGAACCGAGCGCTATGGCTACACCTTC	CASRTERYGYTF
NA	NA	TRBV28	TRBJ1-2	TGTGCCAGCAGTTTAGGCCCGAACTATGGCTACACCTTC	CASSLGPNYGYTF
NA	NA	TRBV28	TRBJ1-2	TGTGCCAGCAGTACAGATTATGGCTACACCTTC	CASSTDYGYTF
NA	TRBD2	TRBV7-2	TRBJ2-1	TGTGCCAGCAGGGGGGTTGGGCTAGCGGGAGGGTCCTACAATGAGCAGTTCTTC	CASRGVGLAGGSYNEQFF
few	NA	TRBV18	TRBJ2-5	TGTGCCAGCTCACCCCGAGGGAACCAAGAGACCCAGTACTTC	CASSPRGNQETQYF
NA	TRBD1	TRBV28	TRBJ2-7	TGTGCCAGCGGCATGGGACAGGGAATATCCGAGCAGTACTTC	CASGMGQGISEQYF
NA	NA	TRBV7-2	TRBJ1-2	TGTGCCAGCAGCTTAGCGCAGGCTAACTATGGCTACACCTTC	CASSLAQANYGYTF
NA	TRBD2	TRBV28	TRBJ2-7	TGTGCCAGCAGTTTGGTGTTGGGACTAGCGCGACAGACCTACGAGCAGTACTTC	CASSLVLGLARQTYEQYF
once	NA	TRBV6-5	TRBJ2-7	TGTGCCAGCAGCCCAACAGACTACGAGCAGTACTTC	CASSPTDYEQYF
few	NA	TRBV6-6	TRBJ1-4	TGTGCCAGCAGTTACAAAGGGAGACAGGAAAATGAAAAACTGTTTTTT	CASSYKGRQENEKLFF